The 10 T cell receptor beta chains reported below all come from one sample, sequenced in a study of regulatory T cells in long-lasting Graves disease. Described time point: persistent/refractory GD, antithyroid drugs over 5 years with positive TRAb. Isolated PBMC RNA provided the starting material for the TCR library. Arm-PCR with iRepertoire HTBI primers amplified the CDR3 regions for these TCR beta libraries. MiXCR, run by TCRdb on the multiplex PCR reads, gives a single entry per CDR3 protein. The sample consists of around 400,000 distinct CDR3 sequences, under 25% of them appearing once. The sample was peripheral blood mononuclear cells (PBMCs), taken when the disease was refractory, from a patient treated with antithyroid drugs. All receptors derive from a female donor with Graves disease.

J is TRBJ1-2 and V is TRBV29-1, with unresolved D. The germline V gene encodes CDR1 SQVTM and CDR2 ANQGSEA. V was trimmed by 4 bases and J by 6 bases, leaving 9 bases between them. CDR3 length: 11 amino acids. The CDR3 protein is CSVVEGHGYTF. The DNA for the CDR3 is TGCAGCGTTGTAGAAGGGCATGGCTACACCTTC.

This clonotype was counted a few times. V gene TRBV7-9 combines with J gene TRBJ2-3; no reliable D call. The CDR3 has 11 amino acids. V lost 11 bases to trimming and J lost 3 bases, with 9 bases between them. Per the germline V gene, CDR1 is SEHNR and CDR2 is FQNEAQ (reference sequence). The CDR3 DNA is TGTGCCGCACTGGGGACAGATACGCAGTATTTT. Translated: CAALGTDTQYF.

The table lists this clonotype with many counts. CDR3 coding DNA: TGTGCCAGCAGCTCACGGGCCTCCTACGAGCAGTACTTC. This gives the protein CASSSRASYEQYF. The rearrangement links TRBV7-2 to TRBJ2-7; no clear D. V lost 4 bases to trimming and J lost 0 bases, with 7 bases between them. Per the germline V gene, CDR1 is SGHTA and CDR2 is FQGNSA. The CDR3 extends over 13 amino acids.

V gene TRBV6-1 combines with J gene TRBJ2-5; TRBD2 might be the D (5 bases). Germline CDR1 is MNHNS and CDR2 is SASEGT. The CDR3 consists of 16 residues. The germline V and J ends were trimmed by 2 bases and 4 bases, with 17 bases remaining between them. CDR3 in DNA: TGTGCCAGCAGTGAACCTGGCCGGGGAGAATTAGAGACCCAGTACTTC. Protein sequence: CASSEPGRGELETQYF.

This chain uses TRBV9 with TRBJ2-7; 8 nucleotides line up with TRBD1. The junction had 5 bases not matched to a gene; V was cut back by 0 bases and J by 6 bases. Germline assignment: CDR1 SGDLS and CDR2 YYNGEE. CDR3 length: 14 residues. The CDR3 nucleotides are TGTGCCAGCAGCGTAGGGATGACAGGGGTCGAGCAGTACTTC. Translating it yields CASSVGMTGVEQYF. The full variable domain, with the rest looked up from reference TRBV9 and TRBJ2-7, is DSGVTQTPKHLITATGQRVTLRCSPRSGDLSVYWYQQSLDQGLQFLIQYYNGEERAKGNILERFSAQQFPDLHSELNLSSLELGDSALYFCASSVGMTGVEQYFGPGTRLTVT.

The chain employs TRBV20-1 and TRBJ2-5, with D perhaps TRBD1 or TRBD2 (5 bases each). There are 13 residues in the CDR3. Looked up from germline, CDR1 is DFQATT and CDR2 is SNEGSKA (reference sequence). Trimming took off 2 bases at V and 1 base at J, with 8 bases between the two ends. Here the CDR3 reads CSARRDRQETQYF. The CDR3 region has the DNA TGCAGTGCTAGAAGGGACCGCCAAGAGACCCAGTACTTC.

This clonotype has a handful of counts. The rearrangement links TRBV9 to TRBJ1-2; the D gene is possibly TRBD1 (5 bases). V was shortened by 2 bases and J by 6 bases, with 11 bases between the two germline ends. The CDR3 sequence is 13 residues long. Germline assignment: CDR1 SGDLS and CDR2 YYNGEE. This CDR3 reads CASSVGQGDGYTF. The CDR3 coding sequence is TGTGCCAGCAGCGTGGGGCAGGGAGATGGCTACACCTTC.

The CDR3 region is CASSQDAGRGEQFF. CDR3 sequence (DNA): TGTGCCAGCAGCCAAGATGCGGGGAGGGGTGAGCAGTTCTTC. This chain links TRBV3-1 with TRBJ2-1; TRBD2 matches 7 bases. V shed 0 bases and J 9 bases; nucleotides not matched to a gene: 5. This CDR3 is built from 14 residues. In germline, CDR1 is LGHDT, CDR2 YNNKEL (reference sequence).

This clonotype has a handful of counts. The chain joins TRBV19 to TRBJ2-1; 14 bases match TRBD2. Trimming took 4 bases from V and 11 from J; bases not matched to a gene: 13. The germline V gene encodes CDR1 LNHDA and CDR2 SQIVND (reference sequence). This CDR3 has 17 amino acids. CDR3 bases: TGTGCCAGTAGTAGGCGGACTAGCGGGAGGCCCACCGACCAGCAGTTCTTC. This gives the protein CASSRRTSGRPTDQQFF.

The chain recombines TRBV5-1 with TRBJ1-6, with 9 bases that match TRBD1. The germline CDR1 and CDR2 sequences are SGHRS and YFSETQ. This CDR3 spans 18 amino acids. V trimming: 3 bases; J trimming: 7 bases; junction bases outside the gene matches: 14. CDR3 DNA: TGCGCCAGCAGCTGGGACCAATCCGGGACAGGGTTCAATTCACCCCTCCACTTT. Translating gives CASSWDQSGTGFNSPLHF.